This entry is about one TCR beta chain. Profiled with immunoSEQ multiplex PCR; TCRdb holds only in-frame clones, not every one. The repertoire holds some 410,000 clones, 85% to 90% seen once, with approximately 1% in the top ten. These data come from a study of blood T cell repertoires in COVID-19. The TCR comes from a woman aged 25 to 39 with acute COVID-19. Sequenced: PBMCs or T cells enriched from blood (not recorded which).

CDR3 bases: TGTGCCAGTAGTATAATCGGCAGGGGTGCTGAAGCTTTCTTT. Translating it yields CASSIIGRGAEAFF. This chain connects TRBV19 to TRBJ1-1; tentative D call: TRBD1 (6 bases). Trimming left V 2 bases short and J 6 bases short, with 13 bases between. Per germline, CDR1 LNHDA and CDR2 SQIVND (reference sequence). The CDR3 sequence is 14 residues long.